The rows below give T cell receptor beta chains drawn from one sample of a study of T-cell memory formation after mild COVID-19. TCRdb itself ran the 5' RACE reads through MiXCR, one entry per CDR3 protein. This sample yields approximately 30,000 distinct CDR3 sequences, of which 7.7% are seen a single time; about 32% belongs to the top ten. Specimen: PBMCs or a T cell subset sorted from them (not recorded which). All receptors come from a man aged 18 to 29 who had mild COVID-19 (a few samples of this study predate the infection). Cell type and time point are not known. The conserved cysteine and the conserved F or W are not part of the CDR3 here. The order of the fields is V gene, clone size, J gene, CDR3 protein. Size is omitted from some rows. Given values are once, few, many or a class for expanded clones.

V gene: TRBV15; clone size: NA; J gene: TRBJ2-3; CDR3 protein: ATSKEDRTDTQY
V gene: TRBV7-9; clone size: many; J gene: TRBJ1-4; CDR3 protein: ASGVVGEKLF
V gene: TRBV7-8; clone size: many; J gene: TRBJ2-1; CDR3 protein: ASSPRTRSDEQF
V gene: TRBV20-1; clone size: many; J gene: TRBJ1-2; CDR3 protein: SAPTGGSANYGYT
V gene: TRBV7-7; clone size: many; J gene: TRBJ2-5; CDR3 protein: ASSLGTGGQETQY
V gene: TRBV30; clone size: many; J gene: TRBJ1-1; CDR3 protein: AWSVQLETEAF
V gene: TRBV7-2; clone size: many; J gene: TRBJ2-3; CDR3 protein: ASSLAIQADTQY
V gene: TRBV20-1; clone size: many; J gene: TRBJ2-5; CDR3 protein: SADRGRVSETQY
V gene: TRBV11-2; clone size: few; J gene: TRBJ1-1; CDR3 protein: ASSLVFTGIRTEAF
V gene: TRBV4-3; clone size: many; J gene: TRBJ2-1; CDR3 protein: ASSQEVAGASSYNEQF
V gene: TRBV20-1; clone size: NA; J gene: TRBJ2-4; CDR3 protein: SADTGAGNIQY
V gene: TRBV20-1; clone size: many; J gene: TRBJ2-1; CDR3 protein: SARVQAGEYNEQF
V gene: TRBV12-3/TRBV12-4; clone size: medium-sized; J gene: TRBJ1-1; CDR3 protein: ASTEIVGSEAF
V gene: TRBV7-9; clone size: NA; J gene: TRBJ1-2; CDR3 protein: ASSLWQGVTSYGYT
V gene: TRBV4-1; clone size: many; J gene: TRBJ2-4; CDR3 protein: ASSQWKAKNIQY
V gene: TRBV5-1; clone size: many; J gene: TRBJ1-2; CDR3 protein: ASSLAWTGEKGGYT
V gene: TRBV7-9; clone size: many; J gene: TRBJ1-5; CDR3 protein: ASSLATGNQPQH
V gene: TRBV15; clone size: many; J gene: TRBJ1-6; CDR3 protein: ATKQGDNSPLH
V gene: TRBV25-1; clone size: many; J gene: TRBJ2-7; CDR3 protein: ASSPSDRASYEQY
V gene: TRBV7-6; clone size: NA; J gene: TRBJ1-1; CDR3 protein: ASSSGQYTEAF
V gene: TRBV6-5; clone size: many; J gene: TRBJ2-7; CDR3 protein: ASSYSRGQYEQY
V gene: TRBV5-4; clone size: many; J gene: TRBJ1-5; CDR3 protein: ASSLGVSNQPQH
V gene: TRBV4-1; clone size: NA; J gene: TRBJ2-1; CDR3 protein: ASSQGLGSSYNEQF
V gene: TRBV10-3; clone size: many; J gene: TRBJ1-2; CDR3 protein: AISGYRSGYGYT
V gene: TRBV11-2; clone size: many; J gene: TRBJ2-7; CDR3 protein: ASGLAGGRSDYYEQY
V gene: TRBV6-6; clone size: few; J gene: TRBJ2-3; CDR3 protein: ASSSPFGPTTQY
V gene: TRBV28; clone size: many; J gene: TRBJ1-5; CDR3 protein: ASSLQLGAQH
V gene: TRBV27; clone size: many; J gene: TRBJ1-1; CDR3 protein: ASGASAEAF
V gene: TRBV11-3; clone size: few; J gene: TRBJ2-5; CDR3 protein: ASSLGLGKTQY
V gene: TRBV6-2/TRBV6-3; clone size: few; J gene: TRBJ1-1; CDR3 protein: ASSFGTEAF
V gene: TRBV6-6; clone size: many; J gene: TRBJ1-5; CDR3 protein: ASSWSPGNQPQH
V gene: TRBV12-3/TRBV12-4; clone size: NA; J gene: TRBJ2-7; CDR3 protein: ASSLRSYEQY
V gene: TRBV20-1; clone size: many; J gene: TRBJ2-3; CDR3 protein: SARDRRQGTDTQY
V gene: TRBV12-3/TRBV12-4; clone size: many; J gene: TRBJ1-2; CDR3 protein: ASSSQTGIYGYT